The rows below give T cell receptor beta chains drawn from one sample of a study of CD8 T cells in Susac syndrome. TCRdb used MiXCR to reprocess the immunoSEQ multiplex PCR reads, holding one entry per CDR3 protein. This sample has 250,000 to 300,000 distinct CDR3 sequences, with over 75% found just once. The sequenced sample consisted of CD8+ T cells from PBMCs. The receptors here all came from a human donor with multiple sclerosis. The CDR3 runs from the conserved cysteine through the conserved F or W. Each record gives: CDR3 protein, CDR3 DNA, D gene, V gene, clone size, J gene. The D gene is left open where the match is weak. Where a row states a size, it is once, few, many or the class of an expanded clone; other rows omit it.

CDR3aa: CASRSVAGPFKDTQYF; CDR3nt: TGTGCCAGCAGATCAGTGGCGGGACCTTTTAAAGATACGCAGTATTTT; d_gene: NA; v_gene: TRBV7-8; abundance: NA; j_gene: TRBJ2-3
CDR3aa: CAWSLTGLGQPQHF; CDR3nt: TGTGCCTGGAGTTTGACAGGGCTGGGACAGCCCCAGCATTTT; d_gene: TRBD1; v_gene: TRBV30; abundance: NA; j_gene: TRBJ1-5
CDR3aa: CASKGGNQPQHF; CDR3nt: TGTGCCAGCAAGGGGGGAAATCAGCCCCAGCATTTT; d_gene: NA; v_gene: TRBV27; abundance: NA; j_gene: TRBJ1-5
CDR3aa: CASSYGTPLLEGYTF; CDR3nt: TGTGCCAGCAGCTACGGGACGCCGCTTCTGGAGGGCTACACCTTC; d_gene: NA; v_gene: TRBV5-6; abundance: NA; j_gene: TRBJ1-2
CDR3aa: CSFSAGQRPFF; CDR3nt: TGCAGCTTTAGCGCCGGCCAAAGGCCGTTCTTC; d_gene: NA; v_gene: TRBV29-1; abundance: once; j_gene: TRBJ2-1
CDR3aa: CASSSGQAAKTQYF; CDR3nt: TGTGCCAGCAGCTCGGGACAGGCGGCGAAGACCCAGTACTTC; d_gene: TRBD1; v_gene: TRBV7-9; abundance: NA; j_gene: TRBJ2-5
CDR3aa: CASSFSAGYGLQPQHF; CDR3nt: TGTGCCAGCAGTTTTTCGGCGGGGTATGGTCTTCAGCCCCAGCATTTT; d_gene: NA; v_gene: TRBV12-3/TRBV12-4; abundance: once; j_gene: TRBJ1-5
CDR3aa: CSVLGGSSYEQYF; CDR3nt: TGCAGCGTTTTGGGAGGGAGCTCCTACGAGCAGTACTTC; d_gene: TRBD2; v_gene: TRBV29-1; abundance: NA; j_gene: TRBJ2-7
CDR3aa: CASSAEGPDSYNEQFF; CDR3nt: TGTGCCAGTAGTGCCGAGGGACCGGACTCCTACAATGAGCAGTTCTTC; d_gene: NA; v_gene: TRBV19; abundance: once; j_gene: TRBJ2-1
CDR3aa: CASSPYQGWEQFF; CDR3nt: TGTGCCAGCAGTCCCTATCAGGGTTGGGAGCAGTTCTTC; d_gene: NA; v_gene: TRBV2; abundance: NA; j_gene: TRBJ2-1